These 5 T cell receptor beta chains came from one sample sequenced in a study of blood T cell repertoires in COVID-19. Method: immunoSEQ multiplex PCR; TCRdb's copy keeps in-frame clones and lacks some. The sample shows about 130,000 clones, about 90% of them seen only once. Sequences were obtained from peripheral blood. The receptor set was obtained from a woman in her forties or fifties who had recovered from COVID-19.

This chain joins TRBV5-1 and TRBJ2-5; perhaps TRBD2 as D (5 bases). V was shortened by 0 bases and J by 5 bases, with 11 bases between the two germline ends. The germline gives CDR1 SGHRS, CDR2 YFSETQ. The CDR3 covers 14 residues. CDR3 loop: CASSLGIARETQYF. CDR3 in DNA: TGCGCCAGCAGCTTGGGGATAGCGAGGGAGACCCAGTACTTC.

This chain links TRBV2 with TRBJ1-1; TRBD1 agrees at 11 bases. V shed 6 bases and J 4 bases; nucleotides not matched to a gene: 7. The CDR3 runs 15 residues. CDR1 SNHLY and CDR2 FYNNEI come from the germline V gene. This chain's CDR3 is CASREDRGLGTEAFF. Here the CDR3 DNA reads TGTGCCAGCAGGGAGGACAGGGGGCTGGGCACTGAAGCTTTCTTT.

The rearrangement uses TRBV18 and TRBJ1-2, with D maybe TRBD1 (6 bases). Trimming shortened V by 3 bases and J by 4 bases, and 15 bases separated the two germline ends. This CDR3 is 15 amino acids long. CDR1 is KGHSH and CDR2 is LQKENI in the germline V gene. CDR3 loop: CASSPGQRQGYGYTF. As DNA, the CDR3 is TGTGCCAGCTCACCCGGACAGCGGCAGGGCTATGGCTACACCTTC.

The chain uses TRBV14 and TRBJ2-1; TRBD2 agrees at 9 bases. V shed 3 bases, J shed 15 bases, and the junction held 12 bases outside the gene matches. CDR1 is SGHDN and CDR2 is FVKESK in the germline V gene. The CDR3 runs to 14 residues. Here the CDR3 reads CASSQGGLSGSRFF. As DNA, the CDR3 is TGTGCCAGCAGCCAGGGGGGCCTTAGCGGGAGTCGGTTCTTC.

V and J are TRBV18 and TRBJ1-5, with 9 bases that match TRBD1. Trimming cost V 3 bases and J 7 bases; bases outside gene matches: 10. Germline V lookup: CDR1 KGHSH, CDR2 LQKENI. The CDR3 runs to 16 residues. CDR3 loop: CASSPERGQGGQPQHF. The CDR3 region has the DNA TGTGCCAGCTCACCGGAGCGGGGACAGGGCGGCCAGCCCCAGCATTTT. Full variable domain (remainder filled in from reference TRBV18 and TRBJ1-5): NAGVMQNPRHLVRRRGQEARLRCSPMKGHSHVYWYRQLPEEGLKFMVYLQKENIIDESGMPKERFSAEFPKEGPSILRIQQVVRGDSAAYFCASSPERGQGGQPQHFGDGTRLSIL.